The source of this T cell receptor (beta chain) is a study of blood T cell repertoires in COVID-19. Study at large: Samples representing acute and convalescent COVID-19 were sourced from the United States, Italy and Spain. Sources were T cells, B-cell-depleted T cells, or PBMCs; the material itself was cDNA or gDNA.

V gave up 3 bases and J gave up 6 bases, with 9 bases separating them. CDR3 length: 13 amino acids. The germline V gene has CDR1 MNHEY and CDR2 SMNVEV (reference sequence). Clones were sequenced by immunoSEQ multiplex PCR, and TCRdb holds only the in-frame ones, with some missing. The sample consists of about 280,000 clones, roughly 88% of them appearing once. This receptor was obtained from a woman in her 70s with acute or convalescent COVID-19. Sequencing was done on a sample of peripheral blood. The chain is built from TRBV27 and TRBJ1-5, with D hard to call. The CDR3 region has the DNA TGTGCCAGCAGTTTGGGCAGAGCTCAGCCCCAGCATTTT. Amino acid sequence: CASSLGRAQPQHF.